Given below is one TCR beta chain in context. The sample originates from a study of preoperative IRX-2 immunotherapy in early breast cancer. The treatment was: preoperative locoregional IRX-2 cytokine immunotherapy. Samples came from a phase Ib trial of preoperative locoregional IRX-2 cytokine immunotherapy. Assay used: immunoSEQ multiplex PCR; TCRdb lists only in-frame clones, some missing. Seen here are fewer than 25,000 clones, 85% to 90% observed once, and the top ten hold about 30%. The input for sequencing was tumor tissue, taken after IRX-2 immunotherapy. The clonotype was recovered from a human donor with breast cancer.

CDR3 DNA: TGCGCCAGCAGCCTCAACTCACGGGACAGGGCGGTGATGAGTGAAAAACTGTTTTTT. It is translated as CASSLNSRDRAVMSEKLFF. V usage is TRBV4-1 and J usage is TRBJ1-4, with 9 positions matching TRBD1. V was clipped by 4 bases and J by 7 bases; unmatched bases: 19. The CDR3 has 19 residues. Germline CDR1 is MGHRA and CDR2 is YSYEKL.